This TCR beta chain was recorded in a study of regulatory T cells in long-lasting Graves disease. Study-level points and caveats: Persistent cases favored TRBV28, TRBJ1-2 and TRBJ2-5.

The germline gives CDR1 MNHNS, CDR2 SASEGT. The CDR3 covers 13 residues. V dropped 6 bases and J dropped 1 base, with 9 bases sitting between them. As to this clonotype: What it recognizes is unknown.

Through Arm-PCR of CDR3 regions and iRepertoire HTBI primers, TCR beta libraries were built. TCRdb independently ran MiXCR on the multiplex PCR reads; one entry per CDR3 protein. The table shows roughly 520,000 distinct CDR3 sequences, with about 12% occurring only once. Time point defined: newly diagnosed GD, antithyroid drugs for less than 3 months. The TCR library was made from RNA extracted from PBMCs. As collected, the peripheral blood samples measured 7.5 to 9 milliliters each and went into EDTA tubes. This sample was also put to use in a study of T cells in Graves' hyperthyroidism and ophthalmopathy. From that study: From stable hyperthyroidism, ophthalmopathy was separated by a 13 V-J model.

The TCR was taken from a woman under 40 with Graves disease. Sequenced here: peripheral blood mononuclear cells (PBMCs), sampled at new diagnosis, from a patient treated with antithyroid drugs. The chain couples TRBV6-1 to TRBJ2-5; perhaps TRBD1 as D (5 bases). In DNA form, the CDR3 reads TGTGCCAGCAGCCGACAGTCCCAAGAGACCCAGTACTTC. Protein sequence: CASSRQSQETQYF.